A single T cell receptor (beta chain) is shown here with its context. Its cognate antigen is unknown. The table came from immunoSEQ multiplex PCR; TCRdb's copy has only in-frame clones and leaves some out. The repertoire holds approximately 150,000 clones, with 75% to 95% as singletons. The analysis combined second doses at about 4 or about 12 weeks. The data were taken from a study of T cell responses to AZD1222 COVID-19 vaccine. Study observations and caveats: Repertoires were collected only later (after the peak T cell response had occurred). Spike-specific TCR breadth and depth were elevated following two AZD1222 doses.

In germline, CDR1 is SGHKS, CDR2 YYEKEE (reference sequence). The germline V and J ends were trimmed by 4 bases and 1 base, with 2 bases remaining between them. This CDR3 has 11 amino acids. This chain connects TRBV5-5 to TRBJ1-1; D uncertain. The specimen was peripheral blood, collected 28 days after the second AZD1222 dose. The TCR comes from an adult who received the AZD1222 COVID-19 vaccine. This CDR3 is CASSRNTEAFF. CDR3 coding DNA: TGTGCCAGCAGCAGGAACACTGAAGCTTTCTTT.